The rows below give T cell receptor beta chains drawn from one sample of a study of neurological immune-mediated disorders. TCRdb itself ran the 5' RACE reads through MiXCR, one entry per CDR3 protein. The sample contains over 25,000 distinct CDR3 sequences, about 12% of which appear only once. The sequencing input was PBMCs. These receptors came from a man in his sixties in good health. The CDR3 runs from the conserved cysteine through the conserved F or W. A D gene is named only where the DNA matches it firmly. A row's size may be missing; if present it is once, few, many or a size class.

J gene,clone size,V gene,D gene,CDR3 protein,CDR3 DNA
TRBJ2-1,.,TRBV7-6,.,CASSLGLGSYNEQFF,TGTGCCAGCAGCTTAGGCCTGGGTTCCTACAATGAGCAGTTCTTC
TRBJ1-4,many,TRBV3-1,.,CASSQPGWEKLFF,TGTGCCAGCAGCCAACCGGGTTGGGAAAAACTGTTTTTT
TRBJ2-5,many,TRBV5-4,.,CASSFEGQQETQYF,TGTGCCAGCAGCTTTGAAGGACAGCAAGAGACCCAGTACTTC
TRBJ2-7,many,TRBV5-1,TRBD1,CASSLATGAYEQYF,TGCGCCAGCAGCTTGGCGACAGGGGCCTACGAGCAGTACTTC
TRBJ1-1,many,TRBV28,.,CASSLSGGTEAFF,TGTGCCAGCAGTTTATCTGGGGGCACTGAAGCTTTCTTT
TRBJ1-4,many,TRBV20-1,.,CSARDTGFQANEKLFF,TGCAGTGCTAGAGATACAGGGTTCCAGGCTAATGAAAAACTGTTTTTT
TRBJ1-1,many,TRBV4-3,.,CASSQDPRATEAFF,TGCGCCAGCAGCCAAGATCCTCGGGCCACTGAAGCTTTCTTT
TRBJ1-6,many,TRBV11-2,.,CASSLGGWTDINSPLHF,TGTGCCAGCAGCTTAGGGGGCTGGACAGATATCAATTCACCCCTCCACTTT
TRBJ1-3,.,TRBV10-3,TRBD1,CAIRAWADRVDGNTIYF,TGTGCCATCAGAGCATGGGCCGACAGGGTGGACGGAAACACCATATATTTT
TRBJ2-1,many,TRBV28,.,CASSLSRNEQFF,TGTGCCAGCAGTCTTTCGAGGAATGAGCAGTTCTTC